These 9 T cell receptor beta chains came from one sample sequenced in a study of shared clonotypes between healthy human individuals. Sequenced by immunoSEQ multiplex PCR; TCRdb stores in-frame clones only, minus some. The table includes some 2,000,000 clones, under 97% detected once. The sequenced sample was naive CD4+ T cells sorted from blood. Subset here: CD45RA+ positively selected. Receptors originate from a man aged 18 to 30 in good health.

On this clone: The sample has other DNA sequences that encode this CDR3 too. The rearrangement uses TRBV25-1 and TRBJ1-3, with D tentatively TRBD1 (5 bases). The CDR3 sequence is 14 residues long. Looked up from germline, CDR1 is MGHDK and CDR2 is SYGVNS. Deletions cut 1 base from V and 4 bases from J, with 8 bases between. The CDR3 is CASSEWGSGNTIYF. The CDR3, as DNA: TGTGCCAGCAGTGAATGGGGCAGCGGAAACACCATATATTTT.

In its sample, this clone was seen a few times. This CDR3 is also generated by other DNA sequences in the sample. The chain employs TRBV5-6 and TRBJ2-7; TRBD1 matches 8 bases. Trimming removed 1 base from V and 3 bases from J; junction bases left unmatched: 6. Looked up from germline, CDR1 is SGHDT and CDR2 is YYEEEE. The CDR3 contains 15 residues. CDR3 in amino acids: CASSLYGTGGYEQYF. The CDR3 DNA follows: TGTGCCAGCAGCTTGTATGGGACAGGCGGCTACGAGCAGTACTTC.

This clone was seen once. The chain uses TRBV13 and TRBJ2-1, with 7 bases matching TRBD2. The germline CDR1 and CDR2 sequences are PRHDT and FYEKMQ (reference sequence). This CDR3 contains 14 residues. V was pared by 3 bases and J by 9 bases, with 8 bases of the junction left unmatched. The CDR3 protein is CASSLGRLASEQFF. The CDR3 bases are TGTGCCAGCAGCTTGGGTAGACTAGCTTCTGAGCAGTTCTTC.

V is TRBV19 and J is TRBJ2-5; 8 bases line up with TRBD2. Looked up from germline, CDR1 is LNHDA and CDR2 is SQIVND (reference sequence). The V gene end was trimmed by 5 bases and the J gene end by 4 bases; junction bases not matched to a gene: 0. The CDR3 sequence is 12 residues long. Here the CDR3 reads CASSLAGETQYF. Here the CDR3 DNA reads TGTGCCAGTAGTCTAGCGGGAGAGACCCAGTACTTC. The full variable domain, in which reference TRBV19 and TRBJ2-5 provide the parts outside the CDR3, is DGGITQSPKYLFRKEGQNVTLSCEQNLNHDAMYWYRQDPGQGLRLIYYSQIVNDFQKGDIAEGYSVSREKKESFPLTVTSAQKNPTAFYLCASSLAGETQYFGPGTRLLVL.

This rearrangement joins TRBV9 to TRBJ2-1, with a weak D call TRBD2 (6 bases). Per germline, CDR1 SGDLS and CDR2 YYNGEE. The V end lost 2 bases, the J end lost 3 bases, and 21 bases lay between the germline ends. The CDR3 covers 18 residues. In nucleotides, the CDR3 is TGTGCCAGCAGCGTCCCTCCACCAGGCCCGACTAGCTACAATGAGCAGTTCTTC. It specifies CASSVPPPGPTSYNEQFF.

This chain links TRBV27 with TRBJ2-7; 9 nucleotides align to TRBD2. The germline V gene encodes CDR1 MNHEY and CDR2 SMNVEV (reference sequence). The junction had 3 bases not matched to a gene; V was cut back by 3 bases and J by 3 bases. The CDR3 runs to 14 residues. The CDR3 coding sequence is TGTGCCAGCAGTTTGGCTAGCGGGATCTACGAGCAGTACTTC. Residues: CASSLASGIYEQYF.

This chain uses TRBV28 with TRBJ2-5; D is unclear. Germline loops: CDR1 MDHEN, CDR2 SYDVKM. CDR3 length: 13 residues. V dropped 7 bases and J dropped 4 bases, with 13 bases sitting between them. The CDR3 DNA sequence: TGTGCCAGCACGGATCCCTTGAGAGAGACCCAGTACTTC. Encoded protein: CASTDPLRETQYF. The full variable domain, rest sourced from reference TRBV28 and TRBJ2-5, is DVKVTQSSRYLVKRTGEKVFLECVQDMDHENMFWYRQDPGLGLRLIYFSYDVKMKEKGDIPEGYSVSREKKERFSLILESASTNQTSMYLCASTDPLRETQYFGPGTRLLVL.

The CDR3 coding sequence is TGCGCCAGCAGTTCCGACAGGGACACCGGGGAGCTGTTTTTT. Translated: CASSSDRDTGELFF. The chain recombines TRBV10-1 with TRBJ2-2; 7 bases align to TRBD1. CDR3 length: 14 amino acids. Germline CDR1 is WNHNN and CDR2 is SYGVQD (reference sequence). V lost 5 bases, J lost 3 bases, and 3 bases stayed unmatched.

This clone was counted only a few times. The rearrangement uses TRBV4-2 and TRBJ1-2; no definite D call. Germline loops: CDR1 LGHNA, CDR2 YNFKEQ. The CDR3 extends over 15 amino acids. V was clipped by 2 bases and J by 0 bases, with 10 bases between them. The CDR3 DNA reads TGTGCCAGCAGCCAACAGGAGATTTCTAACTATGGCTACACCTTC. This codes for CASSQQEISNYGYTF.